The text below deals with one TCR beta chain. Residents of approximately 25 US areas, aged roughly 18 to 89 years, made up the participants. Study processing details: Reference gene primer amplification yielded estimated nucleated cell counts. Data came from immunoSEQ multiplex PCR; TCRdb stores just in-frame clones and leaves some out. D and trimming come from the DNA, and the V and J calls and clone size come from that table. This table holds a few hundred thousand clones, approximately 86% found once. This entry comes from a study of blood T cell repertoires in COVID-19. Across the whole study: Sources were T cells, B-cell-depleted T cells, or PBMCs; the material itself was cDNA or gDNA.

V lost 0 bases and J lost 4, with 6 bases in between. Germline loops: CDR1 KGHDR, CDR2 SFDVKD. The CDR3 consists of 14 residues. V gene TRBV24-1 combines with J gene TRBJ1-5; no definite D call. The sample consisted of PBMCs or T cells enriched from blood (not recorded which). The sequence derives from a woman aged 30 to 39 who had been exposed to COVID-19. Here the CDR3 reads CATSDLRGNQPQHF. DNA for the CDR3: TGTGCCACCAGTGATTTGCGGGGTAATCAGCCCCAGCATTTT.